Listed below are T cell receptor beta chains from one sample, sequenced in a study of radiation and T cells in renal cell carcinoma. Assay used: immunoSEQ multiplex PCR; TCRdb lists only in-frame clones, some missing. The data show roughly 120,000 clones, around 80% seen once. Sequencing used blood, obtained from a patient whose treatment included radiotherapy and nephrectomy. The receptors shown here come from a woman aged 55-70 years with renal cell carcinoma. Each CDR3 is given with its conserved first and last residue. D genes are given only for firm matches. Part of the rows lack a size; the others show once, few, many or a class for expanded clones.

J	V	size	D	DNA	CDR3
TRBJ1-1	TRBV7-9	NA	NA	TGTGCCAGCAGCCAGGACAGAATAGAAGCTTTCTTT	CASSQDRIEAFF
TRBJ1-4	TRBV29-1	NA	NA	TGCAGCGTTGAAGGCGACAGGTCTGGAGAAAAACTGTTTTTT	CSVEGDRSGEKLFF
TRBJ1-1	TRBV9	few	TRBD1	TGTGCCAGCAGCGCACAGGGGGCCCCGAACACTGAAGCTTTCTTT	CASSAQGAPNTEAFF
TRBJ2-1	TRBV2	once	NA	TGTGCCAGTCCGAAGGGGGGGGGTATCAATGAGCAGTTCTTC	CASPKGGGINEQFF
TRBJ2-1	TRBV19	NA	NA	TGTGCCAGTAAAAGGGAAGCCTACAATGAGCAGTTCTTC	CASKREAYNEQFF
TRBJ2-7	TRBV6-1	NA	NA	TGTGCCAGTAGGCCGACTCTCCCCGAGCAGTACTTC	CASRPTLPEQYF
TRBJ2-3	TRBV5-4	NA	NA	TGTGCCAGCAGCCTCTCCGGGGGTAGCACAGATACGCAGTATTTT	CASSLSGGSTDTQYF
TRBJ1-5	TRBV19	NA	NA	TGTGCCAGTAGCGGCCAAATGAATCAGCCCCAGCATTTT	CASSGQMNQPQHF
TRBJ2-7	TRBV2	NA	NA	TGTGCCAGCAAGGTGGGTTACGAGCAGTACTTC	CASKVGYEQYF
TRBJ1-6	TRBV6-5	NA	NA	TGTGCCAGCAGTGAAGCCTGGGACGCACCCCTCCACTTT	CASSEAWDAPLHF
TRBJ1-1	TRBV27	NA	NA	TGTGCCAGCAGTCCTCGGACCGGGGGGACGAACACTGAAGCTTTCTTT	CASSPRTGGTNTEAFF
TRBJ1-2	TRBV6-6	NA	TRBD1	TGTGCCCTTCGGAGGGGGCAGTTTAACTATGGCTACACCTTC	CALRRGQFNYGYTF
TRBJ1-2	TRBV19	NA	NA	TGTGCCAGTAGTATAAAAGGGGCCGTTAACTATGGCTACACCTTC	CASSIKGAVNYGYTF
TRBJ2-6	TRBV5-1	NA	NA	TGCGCCAGCAGCTTGGATGCATCTGGGGCCAACGTCCTGACTTTC	CASSLDASGANVLTF
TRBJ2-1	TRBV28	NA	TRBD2	TGTGCCAGCAGAGCGCCGGGACTAGCGGGGGTTGAGCAGTTCTTC	CASRAPGLAGVEQFF
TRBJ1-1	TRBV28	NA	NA	TGTGCCAGCAGTTTAAAACTCCGAAGCACTGAAGCTTTCTTT	CASSLKLRSTEAFF
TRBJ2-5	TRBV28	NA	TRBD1	TGTGCCAGCAGTTTGAGGGACAGGACCCAAGAGACCCAGTACTTC	CASSLRDRTQETQYF
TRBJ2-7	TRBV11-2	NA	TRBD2	TGTGCCAGCAGCTACTCCGCGGGGGGCGCCTACGAGCAGTACTTC	CASSYSAGGAYEQYF
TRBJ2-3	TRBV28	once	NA	TGTGCCAGCAGCACCGGAGGGGGAGTAGATACGCAGTATTTT	CASSTGGGVDTQYF
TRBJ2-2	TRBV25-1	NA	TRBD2	TGTGCCAGCAGTGAATTGGCTAGCGGGGGGGCCACCGGGGAGCTGTTTTTT	CASSELASGGATGELFF
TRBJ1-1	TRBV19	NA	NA	TGTGCCAGTAGTATCGGGCCCAGAGGGAACACTGAAGCTTTCTTT	CASSIGPRGNTEAFF
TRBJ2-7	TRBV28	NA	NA	TGTGCCAGCAAGTCGGGATACGAGCAGTACTTC	CASKSGYEQYF
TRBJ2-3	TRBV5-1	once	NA	TGCGCCAGCAGCTTGGCCCCATTGTCAACTGGGGGCCCTAGCACAGATACGCAGTATTTT	CASSLAPLSTGGPSTDTQYF
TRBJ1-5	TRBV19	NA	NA	TGTGCCAGTAGTCCTGCAGGCGCTCAGCCCCAGCATTTT	CASSPAGAQPQHF
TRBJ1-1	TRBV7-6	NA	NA	TGTGCCAGCAGCCTGGACGGACCGAACACTGAAGCTTTCTTT	CASSLDGPNTEAFF
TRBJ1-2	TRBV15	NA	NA	TGTGCCACCAGCTCTCAGGCGGATGACTACACCTTC	CATSSQADDYTF
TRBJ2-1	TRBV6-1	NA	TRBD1	TGTGCCAGTAGACTGGGACAGGGAGGGTTCTTC	CASRLGQGGFF
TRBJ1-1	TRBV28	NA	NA	TGTGCCAGCACCGACCCGAGGGGGATGAACACTGAAGCTTTCTTT	CASTDPRGMNTEAFF
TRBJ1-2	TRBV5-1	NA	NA	TGCGCCAGCAGCTTGGACGGAGGGATTGATGGCTACACCTTC	CASSLDGGIDGYTF
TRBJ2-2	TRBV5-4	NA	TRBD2	TGTGCCAGCAGCTCCGAATGGAGCGGGAGTATGAGTGGGGAGCTGTTTTTT	CASSSEWSGSMSGELFF
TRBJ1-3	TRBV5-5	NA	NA	TGTGCCAGCAGCTTGGGGGTGCACTCTGGAAACACCATATATTTT	CASSLGVHSGNTIYF
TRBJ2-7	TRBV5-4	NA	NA	TGTGCCAGCAGCTTGGCAGGCTCCTACGAGCAGTACTTC	CASSLAGSYEQYF
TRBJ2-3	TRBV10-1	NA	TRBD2	TGCGCCAGCAGTGCGAGCGGGGGTTCCGATACGCAGTATTTT	CASSASGGSDTQYF
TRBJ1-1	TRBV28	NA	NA	TGTGCCAGCAGTTTAACAGTGAACACTGAAGCTTTCTTT	CASSLTVNTEAFF
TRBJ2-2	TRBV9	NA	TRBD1	TGTGCCAGCAGCGAACCCCTGGGACAGGAGGCGAACACCGGGGAGCTGTTTTTT	CASSEPLGQEANTGELFF
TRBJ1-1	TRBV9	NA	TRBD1	TGTGCCAGCAGCGTAGAACGACAGGGGGCAGGTGAAGCTTTCTTT	CASSVERQGAGEAFF
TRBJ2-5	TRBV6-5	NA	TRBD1	TGTGCCAGCAGTTTGGACAGGGTCCGCCAAGAGACCCAGTACTTC	CASSLDRVRQETQYF
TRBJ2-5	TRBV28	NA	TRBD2	TGTGCCAGCAGTCTTAGCGGGAGGGCGCAAGAGACCCAGTACTTC	CASSLSGRAQETQYF
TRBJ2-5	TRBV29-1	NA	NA	TGCAGCGTTGAACCGGAGCTTGAGGAGACCCAGTACTTC	CSVEPELEETQYF
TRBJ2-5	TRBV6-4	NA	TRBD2	TGTGCCAGCGCAACTAGCGGGAGTTCAGAGACCCAGTACTTC	CASATSGSSETQYF
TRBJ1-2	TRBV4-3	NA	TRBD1	TGCGCCAGCAGCCAAGAACCAGGGGGCTATGGCTACACCTTC	CASSQEPGGYGYTF
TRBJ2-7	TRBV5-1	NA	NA	TGCGCCAGCAGCCCGGTGGGACCCCCCTACGAGCAGTACTTC	CASSPVGPPYEQYF
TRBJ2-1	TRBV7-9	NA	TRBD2	TGTGCCAGCAGCTTTCCTTTTAGCGGGAGGTTAGATGAGCAGTTCTTC	CASSFPFSGRLDEQFF
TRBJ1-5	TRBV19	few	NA	TGTGCCAGTAGTATGACGGAGGGCACTCAGCCCCAGCATTTT	CASSMTEGTQPQHF
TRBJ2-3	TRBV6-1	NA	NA	TGTGCCAGCAGTGGGGGACACCTCATGACAGATACGCAGTATTTT	CASSGGHLMTDTQYF
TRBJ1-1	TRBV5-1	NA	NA	TGCGCCAGCAGCTTGGGGGCAACGGTTTACAGCACTGAAGCTTTCTTT	CASSLGATVYSTEAFF
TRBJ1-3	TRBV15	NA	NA	TGTGCCACGTCAGACAGTAATGGAAACACCATATATTTT	CATSDSNGNTIYF
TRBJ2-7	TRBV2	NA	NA	TGTGCCAGCAGTGGGCCGGGATTGCAGAAGCAGTACTTC	CASSGPGLQKQYF
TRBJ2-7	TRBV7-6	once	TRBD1	TGTGCCAGCAGCCCCCCGGGACAGGGGACCTACGAGCAGTACTTC	CASSPPGQGTYEQYF
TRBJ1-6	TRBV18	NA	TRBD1	TGTGCCAGCTCACCACGGCAGGGGGATAATTCACCCCTCCACTTT	CASSPRQGDNSPLHF
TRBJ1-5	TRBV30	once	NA	TGTGCCTGGAGTCTCAGGAATCAGCCCCAGCATTTT	CAWSLRNQPQHF
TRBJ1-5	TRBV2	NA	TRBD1	TGTGCCAGCAGTAAAGGGACAGGGGATCAGCCCCAGCATTTT	CASSKGTGDQPQHF
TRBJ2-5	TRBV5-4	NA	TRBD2	TGTGCCAGCAGCGCTGGCGCAGCGGGGGTCCAAGAGACCCAGTACTTC	CASSAGAAGVQETQYF
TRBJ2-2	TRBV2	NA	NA	TGTGCCAGCAGTAGGGACCCCTCCCCCTACACCGGGGAGCTGTTTTTT	CASSRDPSPYTGELFF